The entry below describes one T cell receptor (beta chain). This clonotype is medium-sized (0.01 to 0.1%) by its frequency; no count is available. It lacks a known antigen. The sample is drawn from a study of diagnostic markers for celiac disease (dated by TCRdb to about 2020). Sequencing used an Illumina MiSeq. Once TCRdb had reprocessed the reads, it stored one entry per CDR3 protein sequence and supplied no DNA. The record for this sample contains roughly 3,600 distinct CDR3 sequences. The ten largest clones capture roughly 10% of the sample. The CDR1 and CDR2 encoded by the germline V gene are SGHVS and FQNEAQ. From the cysteine up to the phenylalanine, the CDR3 has a length of 16 residues. The entry carries no DNA sequence.

The rearranged segments are TRBV7-8 and TRBJ1-1; TCRdb reports TRBD1, a call that lacks DNA to check it against. Source material: either unsorted cells or a sorted T cell fraction (not recorded which). This receptor was obtained from a human donor. This table probably holds off-target reads from a library built for another chain. The CDR3 reads CASSSSGWGGGTEAFF.